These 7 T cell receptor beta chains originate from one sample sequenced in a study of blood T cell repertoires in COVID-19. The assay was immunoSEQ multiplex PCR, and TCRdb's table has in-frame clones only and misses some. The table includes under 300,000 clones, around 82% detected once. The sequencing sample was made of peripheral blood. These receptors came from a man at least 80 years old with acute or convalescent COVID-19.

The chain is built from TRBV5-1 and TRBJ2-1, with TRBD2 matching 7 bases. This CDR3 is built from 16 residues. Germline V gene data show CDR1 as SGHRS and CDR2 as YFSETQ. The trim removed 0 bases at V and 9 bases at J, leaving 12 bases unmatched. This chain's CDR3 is CASSLDGGGRDLEQFF. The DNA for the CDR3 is TGCGCCAGCAGCTTGGATGGCGGGGGACGGGACCTTGAGCAGTTCTTC.

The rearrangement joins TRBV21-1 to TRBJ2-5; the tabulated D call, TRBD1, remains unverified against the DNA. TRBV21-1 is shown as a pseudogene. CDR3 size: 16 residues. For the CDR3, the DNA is TGTGCCAGCACCAAAACGGTCCGGGACAGGGGTGAGACCCAGTACTTC. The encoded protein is CASTKTVRDRGETQYF.

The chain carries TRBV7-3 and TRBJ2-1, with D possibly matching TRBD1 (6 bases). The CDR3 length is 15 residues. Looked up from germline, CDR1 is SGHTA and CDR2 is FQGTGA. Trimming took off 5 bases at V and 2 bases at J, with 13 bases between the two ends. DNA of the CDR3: TGTGCCAGCAGCCCCGGGACACCAACCTACAATGAGCAGTTCTTC. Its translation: CASSPGTPTYNEQFF.

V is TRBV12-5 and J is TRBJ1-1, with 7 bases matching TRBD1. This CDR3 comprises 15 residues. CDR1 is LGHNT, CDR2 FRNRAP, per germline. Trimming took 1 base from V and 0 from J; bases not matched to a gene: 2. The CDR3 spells CASGLAGQLNTEAFF. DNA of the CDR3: TGTGCTAGTGGTTTGGCGGGACAGTTGAACACTGAAGCTTTCTTT.

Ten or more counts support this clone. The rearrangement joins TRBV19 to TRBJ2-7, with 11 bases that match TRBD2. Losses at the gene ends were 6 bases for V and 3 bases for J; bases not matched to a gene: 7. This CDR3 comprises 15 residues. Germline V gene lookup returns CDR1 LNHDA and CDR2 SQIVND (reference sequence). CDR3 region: CASRATSGGLYEQYF. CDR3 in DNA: TGTGCCAGTAGGGCTACTAGCGGGGGCCTCTACGAGCAGTACTTC.

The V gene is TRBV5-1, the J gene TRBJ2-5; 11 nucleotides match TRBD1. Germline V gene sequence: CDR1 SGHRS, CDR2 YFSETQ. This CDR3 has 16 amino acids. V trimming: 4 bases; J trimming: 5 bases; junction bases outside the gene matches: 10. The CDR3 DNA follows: TGCGCCAGCAGCCCCGGACAGGGGGCTGACTTGGAGACCCAGTACTTC. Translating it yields CASSPGQGADLETQYF. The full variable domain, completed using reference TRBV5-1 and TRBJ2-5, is KAGVTQTPRYLIKTRGQQVTLSCSPISGHRSVSWYQQTPGQGLQFLFEYFSETQRNKGNFPGRFSGRQFSNSRSEMNVSTLELGDSALYLCASSPGQGADLETQYFGPGTRLLVL.

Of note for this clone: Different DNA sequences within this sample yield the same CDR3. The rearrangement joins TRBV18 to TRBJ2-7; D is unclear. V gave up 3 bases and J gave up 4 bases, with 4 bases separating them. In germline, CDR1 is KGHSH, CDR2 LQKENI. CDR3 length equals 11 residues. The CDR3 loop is CASSPQYEQYF. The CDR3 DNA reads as TGTGCCAGCTCACCGCAGTACGAGCAGTACTTC.